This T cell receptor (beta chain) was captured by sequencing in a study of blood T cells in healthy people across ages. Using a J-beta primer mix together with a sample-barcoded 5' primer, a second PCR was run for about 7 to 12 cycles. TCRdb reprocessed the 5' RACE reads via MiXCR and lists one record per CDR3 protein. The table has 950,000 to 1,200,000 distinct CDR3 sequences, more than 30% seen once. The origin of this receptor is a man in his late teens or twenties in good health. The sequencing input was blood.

The DNA of the CDR3 is TGTGCCAGCAGCGAAAGCACGGGCGGTCTTAATGAAAAACTGTTTTTT. Amino acid sequence: CASSESTGGLNEKLFF. V gene TRBV13 combines with J gene TRBJ1-4; D ambiguous. This CDR3 contains 16 residues. CDR1 and CDR2 from the germline V gene are PRHDT and FYEKMQ (reference sequence). With 5 bases removed from V and 4 bases from J, the gap between germline ends came to 17 bases.